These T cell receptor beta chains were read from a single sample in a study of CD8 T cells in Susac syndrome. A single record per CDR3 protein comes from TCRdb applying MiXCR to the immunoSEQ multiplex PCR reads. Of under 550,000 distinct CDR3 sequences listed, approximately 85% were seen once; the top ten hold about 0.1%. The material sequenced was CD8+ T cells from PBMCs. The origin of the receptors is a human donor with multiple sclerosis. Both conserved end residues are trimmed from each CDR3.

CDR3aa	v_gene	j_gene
ASSLEPGPETQY	TRBV7-7	TRBJ2-5
ATSRGQSTEAF	TRBV15	TRBJ1-1
ASSYSDSDAYNEQF	TRBV6-5	TRBJ2-1
ASSRMGFEGTGELF	TRBV5-5	TRBJ2-2
ASSPLGYRGPREGSYEQY	TRBV18	TRBJ2-7
SAEDRGSSYNEQF	TRBV20-1	TRBJ2-1
ASSMMGTGASYGYT	TRBV19	TRBJ1-2
AWTGVEAF	TRBV30	TRBJ1-1
ASSFGAGGPNTGELF	TRBV6-5	TRBJ2-2
ASSLLRPSSYNEQF	TRBV27	TRBJ2-1
ASSEEGWTEAF	TRBV2	TRBJ1-1
ASSQVGTGDEQF	TRBV3-1	TRBJ2-1
ASSQSGGAGELF	TRBV4-1	TRBJ2-2
ASSEPDTFDNEQF	TRBV6-1	TRBJ2-1
ASHQPQF	TRBV6-1	TRBJ2-1
ASSSAAYQETQY	TRBV19	TRBJ2-5
ASSTYSATNEKLF	TRBV5-1	TRBJ1-4
ASSFLAGGDGYT	TRBV27	TRBJ1-2
ASSLPDRNTEAF	TRBV27	TRBJ1-1
ASSLTGNSNQPQH	TRBV6-5	TRBJ1-5
ASSLIGEFLVGGYT	TRBV7-9	TRBJ1-2
ASSTGTGEFWSGNTIY	TRBV7-9	TRBJ1-3
ATSDQWNEQF	TRBV24-1	TRBJ2-1
AWSVAGGSTDTQY	TRBV30	TRBJ2-3
ASSSGTSGRVGETQY	TRBV7-2	TRBJ2-5